This T cell receptor beta chain appears in the sequencing data of a study of T cell repertoires in cytomegalovirus infection. TCRdb fed the reads into MiXCR, producing one record per CDR3 protein. The data show a few hundred thousand distinct CDR3 sequences, approximately 30% seen once. Turning to this clonotype: Its target is unknown.

The receptor comes from a human donor in good health (CMV status not recorded). Some clones in this sample may be carry-over from other donors' samples. The source was cultured PBMCs, collected from culture after CMV antigen stimulation.

For the CDR3, the DNA is TGTGCCAGCAGTTACTGGACAGGGAATGAGCAGTTCTTC. Protein: CASSYWTGNEQFF. The chain couples TRBV6-5 to TRBJ2-1; 8 bases are shared with TRBD1. V dropped 1 base and J dropped 7; count of bases not matched to a gene: 0. The germline V gene encodes CDR1 MNHEY and CDR2 SVGAGI. The CDR3 spans 13 residues.